The rows below give T cell receptor beta chains drawn from one sample of a study of blood T cell repertoires in COVID-19. Produced via immunoSEQ multiplex PCR; TCRdb's table is partial and in-frame only. The sample shows tens of thousands of clones, about 80% of them seen only once. The sample consisted of peripheral blood. Receptor source: a man in his sixties with active or convalescent COVID-19. The CDR3 runs from the conserved cysteine through the conserved F or W. A D gene is named only where the DNA matches it firmly. The size of a clone is reported for some rows only, either as once, few or many, or as a class for expanded clones.

D gene: -
clone size: -
J gene: TRBJ2-6
V gene: TRBV19
CDR3 DNA: TGTGCCAGTAGTGAGGAAGGGACTGGGCTCGTCGGGGCCAACGTCCTGACTTTC
CDR3 protein: CASSEEGTGLVGANVLTF

D gene: -
clone size: -
J gene: TRBJ2-3
V gene: TRBV27
CDR3 DNA: TGTGCCAGCAGGCCCTCAGGGCTTGGTACAGATACGCAGTATTTT
CDR3 protein: CASRPSGLGTDTQYF

D gene: -
clone size: -
J gene: TRBJ2-1
V gene: TRBV2
CDR3 DNA: TGTGCCAGCAGTGAATACTTCTACAATGAGCAGTTCTTC
CDR3 protein: CASSEYFYNEQFF

D gene: -
clone size: -
J gene: TRBJ2-2
V gene: TRBV5-1
CDR3 DNA: TGCGCCAGCAATTTCGGGGGAGTTTTTAGCACCGGGGAGCTGTTTTTT
CDR3 protein: CASNFGGVFSTGELFF

D gene: TRBD1
clone size: -
J gene: TRBJ1-1
V gene: TRBV3-1/TRBV3-2
CDR3 DNA: TGTGCCAGCAGCCAACGAGACAGGGATGAAGCTTTCTTT
CDR3 protein: CASSQRDRDEAFF

D gene: -
clone size: -
J gene: TRBJ2-3
V gene: TRBV29-1
CDR3 DNA: TGCAGCTCCGATGGGGGGACCCTCACAGATACGCAGTATTTT
CDR3 protein: CSSDGGTLTDTQYF

D gene: -
clone size: -
J gene: TRBJ2-3
V gene: TRBV20-1
CDR3 DNA: TGCAGTGCTAGAGTTATCGATACGCAGTATTTT
CDR3 protein: CSARVIDTQYF

D gene: -
clone size: -
J gene: TRBJ1-1
V gene: TRBV7-9
CDR3 DNA: TGTGCCAGCAGCTTAGTTTTCAGCACTGAAGCTTTCTTT
CDR3 protein: CASSLVFSTEAFF

D gene: TRBD1
clone size: -
J gene: TRBJ1-6
V gene: TRBV4-1
CDR3 DNA: TGCGCCAGCAGGTATATACAGGGGGTGAATTCACCCCTCCACTTT
CDR3 protein: CASRYIQGVNSPLHF

D gene: -
clone size: once
J gene: TRBJ1-1
V gene: TRBV19
CDR3 DNA: TGTGCCAGTAGGACCCAGGGGACTGAAGCTTTCTTT
CDR3 protein: CASRTQGTEAFF

D gene: TRBD2
clone size: -
J gene: TRBJ2-5
V gene: TRBV7-9
CDR3 DNA: TGTGCCAGCAGCATGGGACTAGCGGGGGCCTACCAGTACTTC
CDR3 protein: CASSMGLAGAYQYF

D gene: TRBD2
clone size: -
J gene: TRBJ2-1
V gene: TRBV4-1
CDR3 DNA: TGCGCCAGCAGCCAAGGGACTAGCGGGGGTAATGAGCAGTTCTTC
CDR3 protein: CASSQGTSGGNEQFF

D gene: TRBD1
clone size: -
J gene: TRBJ2-7
V gene: TRBV28
CDR3 DNA: TGTGCCAGCAGGGCTAGGGGACAGGGATTGGTCAACGAGCAGTACTTC
CDR3 protein: CASRARGQGLVNEQYF